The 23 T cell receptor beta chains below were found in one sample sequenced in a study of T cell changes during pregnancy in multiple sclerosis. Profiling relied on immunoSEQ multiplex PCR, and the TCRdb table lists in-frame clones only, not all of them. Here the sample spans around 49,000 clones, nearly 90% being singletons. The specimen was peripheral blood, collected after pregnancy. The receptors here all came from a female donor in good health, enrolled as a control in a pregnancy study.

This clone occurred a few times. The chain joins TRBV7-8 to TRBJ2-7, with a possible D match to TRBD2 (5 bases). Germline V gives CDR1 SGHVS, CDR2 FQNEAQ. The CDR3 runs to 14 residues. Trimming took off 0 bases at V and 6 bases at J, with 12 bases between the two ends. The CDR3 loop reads CASSLAVDGIEQYF. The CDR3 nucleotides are TGTGCCAGCAGCTTAGCAGTCGACGGGATCGAGCAGTACTTC. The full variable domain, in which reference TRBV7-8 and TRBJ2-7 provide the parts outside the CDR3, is GAGVSQSPRYKVAKRGQDVALRCDPISGHVSLFWYQQALGQGPEFLTYFQNEAQLDKSGLPSDRFFAERPEGSVSTLKIQRTQQEDSAVYLCASSLAVDGIEQYFGPGTRLTVT.

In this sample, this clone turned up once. The CDR3: CASSPQGVSGNEQFF. In nucleotides, the CDR3 is TGTGCCAGCAGCCCACAGGGGGTGAGCGGTAATGAGCAGTTCTTC. The V and J genes are TRBV7-3 and TRBJ2-1, with TRBD1 identical over 8 bases. This CDR3 has 15 amino acids. With V trimmed by 5 bases and J by 7 bases, 10 bases remained unmatched. Germline V gene lookup returns CDR1 SGHTA and CDR2 FQGTGA. The full variable domain, in which reference TRBV7-3 and TRBJ2-1 provide the parts outside the CDR3, is GAGVSQTPSNKVTEKGKYVELRCDPISGHTALYWYRQSLGQGPEFLIYFQGTGAADDSGLPNDRFFAVRPEGSVSTLKIQRTERGDSAVYLCASSPQGVSGNEQFFGPGTRLTVL.

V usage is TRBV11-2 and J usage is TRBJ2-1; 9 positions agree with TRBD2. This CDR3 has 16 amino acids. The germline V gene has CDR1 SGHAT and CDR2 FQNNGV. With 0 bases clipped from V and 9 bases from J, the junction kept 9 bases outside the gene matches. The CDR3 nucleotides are TGTGCCAGCAGCTTAGAGGCTGCGGGGGGGCGTATTGAGCAGTTCTTC. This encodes CASSLEAAGGRIEQFF.

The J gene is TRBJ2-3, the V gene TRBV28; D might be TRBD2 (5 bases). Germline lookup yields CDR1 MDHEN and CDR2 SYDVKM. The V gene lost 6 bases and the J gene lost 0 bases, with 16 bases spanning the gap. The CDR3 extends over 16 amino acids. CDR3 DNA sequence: TGTGCCAGCAGCCCCGTCCGGGGTCCTAGCACAGATACGCAGTATTTT. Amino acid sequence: CASSPVRGPSTDTQYF. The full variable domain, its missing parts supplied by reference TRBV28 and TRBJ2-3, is DVKVTQSSRYLVKRTGEKVFLECVQDMDHENMFWYRQDPGLGLRLIYFSYDVKMKEKGDIPEGYSVSREKKERFSLILESASTNQTSMYLCASSPVRGPSTDTQYFGPGTRLTVL.

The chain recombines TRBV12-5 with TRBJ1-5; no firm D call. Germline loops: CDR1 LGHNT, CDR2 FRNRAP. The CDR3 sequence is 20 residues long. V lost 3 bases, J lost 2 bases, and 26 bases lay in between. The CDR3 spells CASGLLPDRGWVRGNQPQHF. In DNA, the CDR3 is TGTGCTAGTGGTTTACTCCCTGACCGAGGGTGGGTTCGGGGCAATCAGCCCCAGCATTTT. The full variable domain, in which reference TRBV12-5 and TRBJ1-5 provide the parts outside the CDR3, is DARVTQTPRHKVTEMGQEVTMRCQPILGHNTVFWYRQTMMQGLELLAYFRNRAPLDDSGMPKDRFSAEMPDATLATLKIQPSEPRDSAVYFCASGLLPDRGWVRGNQPQHFGDGTRLSIL.

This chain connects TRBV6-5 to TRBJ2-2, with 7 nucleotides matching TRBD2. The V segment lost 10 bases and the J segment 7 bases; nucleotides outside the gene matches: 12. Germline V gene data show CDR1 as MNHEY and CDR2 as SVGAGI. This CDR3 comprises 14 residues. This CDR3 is CATRGDGKVGELFF. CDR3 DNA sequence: TGTGCCACCCGGGGGGATGGGAAGGTCGGGGAGCTGTTTTTT.

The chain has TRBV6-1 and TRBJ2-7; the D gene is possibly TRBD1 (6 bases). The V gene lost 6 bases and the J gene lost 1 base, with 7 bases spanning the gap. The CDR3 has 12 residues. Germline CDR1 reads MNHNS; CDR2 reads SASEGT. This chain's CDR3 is CASRDSSYEQYF. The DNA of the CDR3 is TGTGCCAGCAGGGACAGTTCCTACGAGCAGTACTTC.

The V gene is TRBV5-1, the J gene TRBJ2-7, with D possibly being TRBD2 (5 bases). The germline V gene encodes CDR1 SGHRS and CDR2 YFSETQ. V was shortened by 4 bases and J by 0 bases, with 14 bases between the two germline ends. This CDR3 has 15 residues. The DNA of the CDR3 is TGCGCCAGCAGCCCCATGGACTCCACCTCCTACGAGCAGTACTTC. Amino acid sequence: CASSPMDSTSYEQYF. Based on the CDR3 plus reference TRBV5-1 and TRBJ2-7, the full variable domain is KAGVTQTPRYLIKTRGQQVTLSCSPISGHRSVSWYQQTPGQGLQFLFEYFSETQRNKGNFPGRFSGRQFSNSRSEMNVSTLELGDSALYLCASSPMDSTSYEQYFGPGTRLTVT.

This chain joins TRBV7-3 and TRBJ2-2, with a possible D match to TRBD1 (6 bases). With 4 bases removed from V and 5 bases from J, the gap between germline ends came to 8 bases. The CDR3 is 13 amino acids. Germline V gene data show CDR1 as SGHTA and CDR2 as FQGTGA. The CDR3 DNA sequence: TGTGCCAGCAGCTCGACAGGTACCGGGGAGCTGTTTTTT. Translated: CASSSTGTGELFF.

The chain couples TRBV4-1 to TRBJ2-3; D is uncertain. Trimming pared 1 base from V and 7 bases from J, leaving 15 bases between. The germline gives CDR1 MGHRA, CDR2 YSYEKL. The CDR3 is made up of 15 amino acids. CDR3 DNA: TGCGCCAGCAGCCAAGGGGCCACTTCGGCCAATACGCAGTATTTT. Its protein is CASSQGATSANTQYF.

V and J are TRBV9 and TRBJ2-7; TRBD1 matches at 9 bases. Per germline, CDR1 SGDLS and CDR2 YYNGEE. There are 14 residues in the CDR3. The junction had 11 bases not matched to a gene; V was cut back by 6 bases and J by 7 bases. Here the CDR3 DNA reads TGTGCCAGCACCACGGGGGACAGGGTTACAGAGCAGTACTTC. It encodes CASTTGDRVTEQYF.

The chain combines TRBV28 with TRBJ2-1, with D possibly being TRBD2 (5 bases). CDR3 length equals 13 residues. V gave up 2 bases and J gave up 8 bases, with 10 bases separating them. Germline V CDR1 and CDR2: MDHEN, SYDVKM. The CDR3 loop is CASSLRLAYEQFF. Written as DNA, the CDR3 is TGTGCCAGCAGTTTAAGGCTAGCCTATGAGCAGTTCTTC.

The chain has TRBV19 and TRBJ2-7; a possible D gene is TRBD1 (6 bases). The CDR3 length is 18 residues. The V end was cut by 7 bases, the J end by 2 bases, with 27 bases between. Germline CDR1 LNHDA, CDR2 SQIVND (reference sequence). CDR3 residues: CASTLRLPQGSGAYEQYF. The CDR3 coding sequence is TGTGCCAGTACCTTGCGATTACCCCAGGGGTCAGGGGCCTACGAGCAGTACTTC.

The CDR3: CASSPFGVMTTGELFF. The CDR3 nucleotides read TGTGCCAGCAGCCCTTTCGGGGTTATGACCACCGGGGAGCTGTTTTTT. The rearrangement links TRBV27 to TRBJ2-2, with D perhaps TRBD2 (5 bases). Germline lookup yields CDR1 MNHEY and CDR2 SMNVEV (reference sequence). This CDR3 comprises 16 residues. Trimming took off 6 bases at V and 4 bases at J, with 18 bases between the two ends.

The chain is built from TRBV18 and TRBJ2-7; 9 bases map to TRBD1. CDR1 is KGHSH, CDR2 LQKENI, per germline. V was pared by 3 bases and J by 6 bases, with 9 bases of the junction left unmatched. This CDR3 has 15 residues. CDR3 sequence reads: CASSPFRDRVVEQYF. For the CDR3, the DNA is TGTGCCAGCTCACCCTTCCGGGACAGGGTTGTCGAGCAGTACTTC.

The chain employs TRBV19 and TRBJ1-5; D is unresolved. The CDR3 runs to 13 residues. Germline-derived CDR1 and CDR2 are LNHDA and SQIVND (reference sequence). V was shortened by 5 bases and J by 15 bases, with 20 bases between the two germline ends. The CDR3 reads CASSQRELSTPHF. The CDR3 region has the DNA TGTGCCAGTAGTCAAAGGGAGCTTTCTACACCGCATTTT.

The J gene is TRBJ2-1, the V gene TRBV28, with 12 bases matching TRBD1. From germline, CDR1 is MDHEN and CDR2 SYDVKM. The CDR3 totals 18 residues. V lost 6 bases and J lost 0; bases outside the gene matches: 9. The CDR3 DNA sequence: TGTGCCAGCAGACCGCCGGGACAGGGGGCCCCCTCCTACAATGAGCAGTTCTTC. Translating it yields CASRPPGQGAPSYNEQFF.

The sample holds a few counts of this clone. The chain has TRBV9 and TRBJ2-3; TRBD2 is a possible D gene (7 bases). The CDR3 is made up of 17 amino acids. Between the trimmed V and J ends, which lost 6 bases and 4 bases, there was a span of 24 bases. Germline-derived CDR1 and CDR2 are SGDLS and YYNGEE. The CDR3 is CASNREGGTLGPDTQYF. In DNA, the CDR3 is TGTGCCAGCAACAGGGAGGGGGGGACTTTGGGCCCAGATACGCAGTATTTT.

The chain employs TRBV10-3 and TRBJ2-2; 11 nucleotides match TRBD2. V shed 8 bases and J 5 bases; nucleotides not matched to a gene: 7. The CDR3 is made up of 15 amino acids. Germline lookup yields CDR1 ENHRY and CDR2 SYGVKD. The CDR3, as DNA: TGTGCCATCGGCGGACTAGCGGGTTCTACCGGGGAGCTGTTTTTT. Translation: CAIGGLAGSTGELFF.

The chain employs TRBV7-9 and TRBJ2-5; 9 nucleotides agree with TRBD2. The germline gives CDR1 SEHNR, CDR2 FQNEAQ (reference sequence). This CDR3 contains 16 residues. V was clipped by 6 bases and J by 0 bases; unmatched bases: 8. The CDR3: CASSFVAGADQETQYF. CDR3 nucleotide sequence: TGTGCCAGCAGTTTTGTAGCGGGGGCGGACCAAGAGACCCAGTACTTC. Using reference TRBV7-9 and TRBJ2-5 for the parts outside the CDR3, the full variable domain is DTGVSQNPRHKITKRGQNVTFRCDPISEHNRLYWYRQTLGQGPEFLTYFQNEAQLEKSRLLSDRFSAERPKGSFSTLEIQRTEQGDSAMYLCASSFVAGADQETQYFGPGTRLLVL.

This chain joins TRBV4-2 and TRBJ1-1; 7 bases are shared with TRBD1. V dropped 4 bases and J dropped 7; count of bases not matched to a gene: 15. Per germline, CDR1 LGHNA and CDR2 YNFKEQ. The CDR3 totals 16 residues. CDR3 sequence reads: CASSPSNQGVSGEAFF. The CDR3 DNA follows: TGTGCCAGCAGCCCCTCCAATCAGGGGGTCTCTGGTGAAGCTTTCTTT.

The CDR3 coding sequence is TGCGCCAGCAGCTTGGCCTCTAGGGGCGGCTGGGACACTGAAGCTTTCTTT. Its protein is CASSLASRGGWDTEAFF. The chain couples TRBV5-1 to TRBJ1-1; weak D call: TRBD1 (5 bases). This CDR3 comprises 17 residues. Germline CDR1 is SGHRS and CDR2 is YFSETQ. The ends were cut back, 0 bases at V and 3 bases at J, with 18 bases in the middle.

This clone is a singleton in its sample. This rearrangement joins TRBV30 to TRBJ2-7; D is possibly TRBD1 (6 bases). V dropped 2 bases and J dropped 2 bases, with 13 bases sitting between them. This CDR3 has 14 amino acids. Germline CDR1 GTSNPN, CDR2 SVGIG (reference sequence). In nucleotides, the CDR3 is TGTGCCTGGAGTACCCAGGCAGGGGCCTACGAGCAGTACTTC. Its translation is CAWSTQAGAYEQYF.